What follows are 16 T cell receptor beta chains derived from one specimen sequenced in a study of blood T cell repertoires in COVID-19. The repertoire was sequenced with immunoSEQ multiplex PCR; TCRdb's copy has only in-frame clones and lacks some. The profile shows more than 300,000 clones, 88% of them singletons. The specimen sequenced was peripheral blood. The receptors here all came from a woman between 65 and 79 years old with COVID-19, enrolled during active disease.

The J gene is TRBJ1-1, the V gene TRBV7-9; no clear D. CDR1 is SEHNR and CDR2 is FQNEAQ in the germline V gene (reference sequence). The CDR3 has 15 residues. V lost 5 bases and J 2 bases, leaving 15 bases between the germline ends. The CDR3 is CASSPRAGSNTEAFF. The CDR3 DNA reads TGTGCCAGCAGCCCCCGAGCGGGTAGCAACACTGAAGCTTTCTTT.

Turning to this clone: Other DNA sequences in the same sample also yield this CDR3. This sequence joins TRBV9 and TRBJ1-2; TRBD1 agrees at 8 bases. Trimming took 2 bases from V and 2 from J; bases not matched to a gene: 2. The CDR3 is made up of 14 amino acids. Per the germline V gene, CDR1 is SGDLS and CDR2 is YYNGEE. The CDR3 protein is CASSVGQGNYGYTF. In DNA form, the CDR3 reads TGTGCCAGCAGCGTCGGACAGGGCAACTATGGCTACACCTTC.

This chain links TRBV6-5 with TRBJ1-2; TRBD1 matches 7 bases. The CDR3 loop spans 13 amino acids. V lost 4 bases to trimming and J lost 4 bases; unmatched junction nucleotides: 3. Germline-derived CDR1 and CDR2 are MNHEY and SVGAGI. The CDR3 spells CASSSRDSYGYTF. The CDR3 region has the DNA TGTGCCAGCAGTTCCCGGGACAGCTATGGCTACACCTTC.

The V call is TRBV5-4, the J call TRBJ1-2; 7 bases map to TRBD1. The germline gives CDR1 SGHNT, CDR2 YYREEE (reference sequence). V shed 5 bases, J shed 6 bases, and the junction held 7 bases outside the gene matches. This CDR3 is built from 13 residues. The CDR3 bases are TGTGCCAGCAGTTTTACAGGGGTAGATGGCTACACCTTC. Encoded protein: CASSFTGVDGYTF.

The gene calls are TRBV7-8 and TRBJ1-1; possible D gene TRBD1, 5 bases. The CDR3 sequence is 14 residues long. Trimming removed 1 base from V and 4 bases from J, with 10 bases in between. Germline V lookup: CDR1 SGHVS, CDR2 FQNEAQ. CDR3 bases: TGTGCCAGCAGCTTAGACGCGGGGCCCACTGAAGCTTTCTTT. Translated, it gives CASSLDAGPTEAFF. The whole variable domain, filled in from reference TRBV7-8 and TRBJ1-1, reads GAGVSQSPRYKVAKRGQDVALRCDPISGHVSLFWYQQALGQGPEFLTYFQNEAQLDKSGLPSDRFFAERPEGSVSTLKIQRTQQEDSAVYLCASSLDAGPTEAFFGQGTRLTVV.

The V gene is TRBV3-1 (or the pseudogene TRBV3-2), the J gene TRBJ2-1; 8 nucleotides agree with TRBD2. Trimming removed 1 base from V and 7 bases from J; junction bases left unmatched: 9. The germline gives CDR1 LGHDT, CDR2 YNNKEL (reference sequence). The CDR3 runs 16 residues. CDR3 coding DNA: TGTGCCAGCAGCCAAGGAGCGGGGGAGGTGAGGAATGAGCAGTTCTTC. The encoded protein is CASSQGAGEVRNEQFF.

The CDR3 nucleotides are TGTGCCATACATAGCGGGGGGGCGGACTCAAATGAGCAGTTCTTC. Its translation is CAIHSGGADSNEQFF. The J gene is TRBJ2-1, the V gene TRBV10-3; 11 nucleotides match TRBD2. Germline lookup yields CDR1 ENHRY and CDR2 SYGVKD. Trimming took 9 bases from V and 7 from J; bases not matched to a gene: 11. The CDR3 runs 15 residues.

This clone was detected many times. The chain carries TRBV2 and TRBJ1-1, with TRBD1 identical over 8 bases. The ends lost 9 bases at V and 3 bases at J; junction bases unmatched: 6. The CDR3 is 13 residues long. Looked up from germline, CDR1 is SNHLY and CDR2 is FYNNEI. The CDR3 region is CASLLQGDTEAFF. Here the CDR3 DNA reads TGTGCCAGTCTACTACAGGGGGACACTGAAGCTTTCTTT.

The gene calls are TRBV19 and TRBJ2-3; 10 bases are shared with TRBD2. CDR3 length: 13 residues. The V gene's germline CDR1 is LNHDA and CDR2 SQIVND (reference sequence). V trimming: 6 bases; J trimming: 7 bases; junction bases outside the gene matches: 4. The CDR3 DNA follows: TGTGCCAGTAGGAGCGGGGGGGCCCATACGCAGTATTTT. The encoded protein is CASRSGGAHTQYF.

The chain joins TRBV6-5 to TRBJ1-5; 8 nucleotides agree with TRBD1. The V gene end was trimmed by 5 bases and the J gene end by 6 bases; junction bases not matched to a gene: 9. Germline CDR1 MNHEY, CDR2 SVGAGI. CDR3 length: 15 residues. The CDR3 loop is CASSLGQGVSQPQHF. DNA for the CDR3: TGTGCCAGCAGTCTCGGACAGGGTGTGAGTCAGCCCCAGCATTTT.

J is TRBJ2-5 and V is TRBV4-1, with a possible D match to TRBD1 (5 bases). There are 15 residues in the CDR3. V was pared by 0 bases and J by 2 bases, with 10 bases between. Germline CDR1 and CDR2: MGHRA and YSYEKL. The CDR3 nucleotides read TGCGCCAGCAGCCAAGAAGGGGCAGAACAAGAGACCCAGTACTTC. Amino acid sequence: CASSQEGAEQETQYF.

This CDR3 is CAGEEGQAEAFF. The CDR3 coding sequence is TGCGCCGGGGAGGAAGGACAGGCTGAAGCTTTCTTT. V usage is TRBV10-1 and J usage is TRBJ1-1, with 7 nucleotides matching TRBD1. The CDR3 runs to 12 residues. Germline assignment: CDR1 WNHNN and CDR2 SYGVQD (reference sequence). V lost 11 bases and J lost 6; bases outside the gene matches: 9.

This clone came up many times. The chain combines TRBV2 with TRBJ1-2, with D tentatively TRBD1 (6 bases). The CDR3 totals 14 residues. CDR1 and CDR2 (germline): SNHLY, FYNNEI. V lost 2 bases to trimming and J lost 3 bases, with 10 bases between them. The CDR3 region is CASSETGSHYGYTF. The DNA of the CDR3 is TGTGCCAGCAGTGAAACAGGGTCCCACTATGGCTACACCTTC.

This chain uses TRBV10-3 with TRBJ1-1; 7 positions match TRBD1. Germline V gives CDR1 ENHRY, CDR2 SYGVKD. The CDR3 extends over 14 amino acids. The V gene end was trimmed by 2 bases and the J gene end by 4 bases; junction bases not matched to a gene: 4. CDR3 sequence (DNA): TGTGCCATCAGTGAGGACAGGGTCGGCACTGAAGCTTTCTTT. This sequence encodes CAISEDRVGTEAFF.

The genes are TRBV6-6 and TRBJ1-2; TRBD1 matches at 7 bases. This CDR3 has 14 amino acids. V lost 2 bases to trimming and J lost 5 bases; unmatched junction nucleotides: 5. The germline CDR1 and CDR2 sequences are MNHNY and SVGAGI (reference sequence). The chain's CDR3 is CASSYTNRGYGYTF. Here the CDR3 DNA reads TGTGCCAGCAGTTACACAAACAGGGGTTATGGCTACACCTTC.

The chain joins TRBV28 to TRBJ1-2, with 7 bases that match TRBD1. The CDR3 is made up of 14 amino acids. V lost 7 bases, J lost 4 bases, and 9 bases stayed unmatched. From germline, CDR1 is MDHEN and CDR2 SYDVKM. The CDR3 reads CASTLGTASYGYTF. The CDR3 nucleotides read TGTGCCAGCACCTTAGGGACAGCTTCCTATGGCTACACCTTC.